A selection of T cell receptor beta chains follows, all from one sample in a study of shared clonotypes between healthy human individuals. TCRdb's copy holds only in-frame clones and misses some; the assay was immunoSEQ multiplex PCR. Found here are around 1,900,000 clones, just under 95% of them singletons; the top ten hold less than 2%. What was sequenced was naive CD8+ T cells from PBMCs. The receptors here all came from a man aged 18-30 years in good health. Some clones in this sample may be carry-over from other donors' samples. Each CDR3 is given with its conserved first and last residue. A D gene is named only where the DNA matches it firmly. Only some rows state a clone size, as once, few, many or a class for expanded clones.

D gene,V gene,J gene,clone size,CDR3 DNA,CDR3 protein
.,TRBV19,TRBJ1-5,.,TGTGCCAGTAATTTAGGGACCCGCATCAATCAGCCCCAGCATTTT,CASNLGTRINQPQHF
.,TRBV5-1,TRBJ1-2,once,TGCGCCAGCAGCTTTTGGGGGGATGGCTACACCTTC,CASSFWGDGYTF
.,TRBV5-1,TRBJ1-1,.,TGCGCCAGCAGCCCAAGGGGGTATACCACTGAAGCTTTCTTT,CASSPRGYTTEAFF
TRBD1,TRBV29-1,TRBJ1-2,.,TGCAGCGTTGAAGATAGCCCGGGACAGTTAGCTAACTATGGCTACACCTTC,CSVEDSPGQLANYGYTF
TRBD2,TRBV7-9,TRBJ2-1,.,TGTGCCAGCAGCTCCACCCCTAGCGGGATTTACAATGAGCAGTTCTTC,CASSSTPSGIYNEQFF
TRBD1,TRBV28,TRBJ1-4,once,TGTGCCAGCAGTTTGTACGGCAGGGGGCTTGAAAAACTGTTTTTT,CASSLYGRGLEKLFF
.,TRBV2,TRBJ1-4,.,TGTGCCAGTAGGGAGAGGGCAGCGGCTAATGAAAAACTGTTTTTT,CASRERAAANEKLFF
.,TRBV15,TRBJ1-1,.,TGTGCCACCAGCAGACCCTCTCAGGGTAGGAACACTGAAGCTTTCTTT,CATSRPSQGRNTEAFF
TRBD2,TRBV7-9,TRBJ2-3,once,TGTGCCAGCAGAGAAGGACTAGCGGGTAGATCTAGCACAGATACGCAGTATTTT,CASREGLAGRSSTDTQYF
.,TRBV6-1,TRBJ2-6,.,TGTGCCAGCAGTGAAAGGGACAAATATTCTGGGGCCAACGTCCTGACTTTC,CASSERDKYSGANVLTF
TRBD2,TRBV29-1,TRBJ2-7,.,TGCAGCGTTGTAGCGGGAATTACCTACGAGCAGTACTTC,CSVVAGITYEQYF
.,TRBV11-2,TRBJ2-7,.,TGTGCCAGCAGCTTTTCCAGGGCCAGGTACGAGCAGTACTTC,CASSFSRARYEQYF
TRBD2,TRBV5-4,TRBJ2-7,.,TGTGCCAGCAGCTTGGGGGCGGGAGGAATCTCCTACGAGCAGTACTTC,CASSLGAGGISYEQYF
.,TRBV28,TRBJ1-3,.,TGTGCCAGCAGTTTTACGGGCCGCTCTGGAAACACCATATATTTT,CASSFTGRSGNTIYF
TRBD1,TRBV27,TRBJ2-7,.,TGTGCCAGCAGTCCCGGGACAGGGGGGCTCTACGAGCAGTACTTC,CASSPGTGGLYEQYF
.,TRBV27,TRBJ2-1,.,TGTGCCAGCAGCATACTAAGCTCCTACAATGAGCAGTTCTTC,CASSILSSYNEQFF
.,TRBV27,TRBJ2-1,.,TGTGCCAGCAGTCTAACTAGGTTCAATGAGCAGTTCTTC,CASSLTRFNEQFF
.,TRBV20-1,TRBJ2-6,.,TGCAGTGCTAGGCGGGCCAACGTCCTGACTTTC,CSARRANVLTF
TRBD2,TRBV10-3,TRBJ2-1,.,TGTGCCATCAGTGAGTCTAGCGGGTCCTACAATGAGCAGTTCTTC,CAISESSGSYNEQFF
.,TRBV7-9,TRBJ1-5,few,TGTGCCAGCAGCGCCGGGGCCCATAGCAATCAGCCCCAGCATTTT,CASSAGAHSNQPQHF
.,TRBV9,TRBJ1-1,few,TGTGCCAGCAGCCCACAGGGATTAACTGAAGCTTTCTTT,CASSPQGLTEAFF
.,TRBV11-2,TRBJ2-1,.,TGTGCCAGCAGCTTAGATCGGAGGGCCGGTTCCTACAATGAGCAGTTCTTC,CASSLDRRAGSYNEQFF
.,TRBV7-8,TRBJ2-4,.,TGTGCCAGCAGTGTGGGGAACATTCAGTACTTC,CASSVGNIQYF
.,TRBV4-1,TRBJ2-1,.,TGCGCCAGCAGCCCTGGGCCCTTTAGGAATGAGCAGTTCTTC,CASSPGPFRNEQFF
.,TRBV6-5,TRBJ2-1,.,TGTGCCAGCAGTTACTCCGACCGTTACAATGAGCAGTTCTTC,CASSYSDRYNEQFF
.,TRBV28,TRBJ1-3,.,TGTGCCAGCAGATCGGGGACTGGAAACACCATATATTTT,CASRSGTGNTIYF
TRBD2,TRBV9,TRBJ2-1,.,TGTGCCAGCAGCTTTAGCGGGAACTCCTACAATGAGCAGTTCTTC,CASSFSGNSYNEQFF
.,TRBV9,TRBJ1-5,.,TGTGCCAGCAGCGCCCCAGGGATCAATCAGCCCCAGCATTTT,CASSAPGINQPQHF
.,TRBV27,TRBJ1-5,once,TGTGCCAGCAGTGACAGACGCAATCAGCCCCAGCATTTT,CASSDRRNQPQHF
TRBD1,TRBV27,TRBJ2-2,.,TGTGCCAGCAGTACTACAGGGGTTACCGGGGAGCTGTTTTTT,CASSTTGVTGELFF
.,TRBV28,TRBJ2-3,.,TGTGCCAGCAGACCAGGGGAGGGGGATACGCAGTATTTT,CASRPGEGDTQYF
TRBD2,TRBV9,TRBJ2-1,once,TGTGCCAGCAGCGTAGTGGAGCGGGGAACGTACAATGAGCAGTTCTTC,CASSVVERGTYNEQFF
.,TRBV6-5,TRBJ2-5,.,TGTGCCAGCACGGTAAAGGAGGCGCAAGAGACCCAGTACTTC,CASTVKEAQETQYF
.,TRBV7-8,TRBJ2-6,.,TGTGCCAGCAACCTGGCCGCCTCTGGGGCCAACGTCCTGACTTTC,CASNLAASGANVLTF
.,TRBV27,TRBJ2-1,.,TGTGCCAGCAGTACCCAAACGGGGCAGGGTAACAATGAGCAGTTCTTC,CASSTQTGQGNNEQFF
.,TRBV28,TRBJ1-2,once,TGTGCCAGCACCCAAGCTATCCGGGATGGCTACACCTTC,CASTQAIRDGYTF
.,TRBV27,TRBJ1-1,.,TGTGCCAGCAGTTCCAGACAGACTTATGAACGGGGTGAAGCTTTCTTT,CASSSRQTYERGEAFF
TRBD2,TRBV27,TRBJ2-3,.,TGTGCCAGCAGTGCCCACCTAGCGGAAATCACAGATACGCAGTATTTT,CASSAHLAEITDTQYF
.,TRBV27,TRBJ2-7,.,TGTGCCAGCAGTTCCACCTCGGTGGTTGTACCATCCTACGAGCAGTACTTC,CASSSTSVVVPSYEQYF
.,TRBV9,TRBJ2-1,.,TGTGCCAGCAGCGGGGGCCCTGGCACCCTTAATGAGCAGTTCTTC,CASSGGPGTLNEQFF
.,TRBV4-1,TRBJ1-5,.,TGCGCCAGCAGCCAAGACGGAAATAGCAATCAGCCCCAGCATTTT,CASSQDGNSNQPQHF
.,TRBV19,TRBJ2-1,.,TGTGCCAGTAGTGGAGCCGCCAATGAGCAGTTCTTC,CASSGAANEQFF
.,TRBV27,TRBJ1-5,.,TGTGCCAGCAGGCCAGGGGCTTTGGGCAATCAGCCCCAGCATTTT,CASRPGALGNQPQHF